The following is a T cell receptor beta chain sequence with its context. V lost 3 bases to trimming and J lost 4 bases, with 8 bases between them. The length of the CDR3 is 13 residues. Germline assignment: CDR1 LNHDA and CDR2 SQIVND (reference sequence). These data originate in a study of blood T cell repertoires in COVID-19. Overall study context: Acute and convalescent COVID-19 samples came from the United States, Italy and Spain. Nucleic acid was either cDNA or gDNA, and it came from T cells, B-cell-depleted T cells, or PBMCs.

How the authors handled the data: Researchers report that nucleated cell counts were estimated from reference gene primer amplification. Sequencing used immunoSEQ multiplex PCR; TCRdb keeps in-frame clones, though not all of them. D and trimming come from the DNA, and the V and J calls and clone size come from that table. The sample consists of roughly 43,000 clones, approximately 83% of them appearing once. V gene TRBV19 combines with J gene TRBJ2-3; no firm D call. The clonotype was recovered from a human donor in a cohort sampled during active COVID-19. The donor label of this sample is uncertain. Material: peripheral blood. The CDR3 spells CASSINQADTQYF. In DNA, the CDR3 is TGTGCCAGTAGTATTAACCAGGCAGATACGCAGTATTTT.